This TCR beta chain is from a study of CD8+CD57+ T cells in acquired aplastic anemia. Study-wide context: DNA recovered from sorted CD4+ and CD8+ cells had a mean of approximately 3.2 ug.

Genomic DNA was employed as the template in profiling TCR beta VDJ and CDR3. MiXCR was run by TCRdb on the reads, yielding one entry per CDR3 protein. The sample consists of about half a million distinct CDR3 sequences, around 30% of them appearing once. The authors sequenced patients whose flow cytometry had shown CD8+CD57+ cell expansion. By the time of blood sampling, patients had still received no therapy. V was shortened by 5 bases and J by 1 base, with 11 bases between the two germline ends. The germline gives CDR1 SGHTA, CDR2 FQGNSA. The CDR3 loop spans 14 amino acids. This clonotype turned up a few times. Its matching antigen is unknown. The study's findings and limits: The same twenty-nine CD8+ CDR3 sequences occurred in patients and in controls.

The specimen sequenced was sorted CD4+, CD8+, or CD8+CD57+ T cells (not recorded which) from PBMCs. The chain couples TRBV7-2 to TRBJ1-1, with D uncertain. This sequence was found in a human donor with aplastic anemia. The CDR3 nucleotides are TGTGCCAGCAGCCCTGAGGTCTGGAACACTGAAGCTTTCTTT. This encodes CASSPEVWNTEAFF.